The 9 T cell receptor beta chains below come from one sample, sequenced in a study of T cells after yellow fever vaccination. TCRdb reprocessed the 5' RACE reads via MiXCR and lists one record per CDR3 protein. The sample has about 310,000 distinct CDR3 sequences; around 3.6% are singletons. The sequencing here drew on PBMCs, taken on the day of the yellow fever booster vaccination. These receptors were obtained from a man between 18 and 29 years old who received the YFV17D yellow fever vaccine.

The chain links TRBV6-6 to TRBJ2-7; D is perhaps TRBD1 (5 bases). This CDR3 is built from 12 residues. Germline V lookup: CDR1 MNHNY, CDR2 SVGAGI (reference sequence). V was shortened by 5 bases and J by 7 bases, with 12 bases between the two germline ends. As DNA, the CDR3 is TGTGCCAGCAGTGTCAGGGCTGGGGAGCAGTACTTC. Encoded protein: CASSVRAGEQYF.

V and J are TRBV20-1 and TRBJ2-6; perhaps TRBD1 as D (6 bases). Trimming removed 5 bases at V and 0 bases at J, with 8 bases between. Germline V gene sequence: CDR1 DFQATT, CDR2 SNEGSKA (reference sequence). The CDR3 runs 14 residues. The CDR3 coding sequence is TGCAGTGCTCACAGGGTCTCTGGGGCCAACGTCCTGACTTTC. Translated: CSAHRVSGANVLTF.

This clonotype was recorded at least ten times. The chain combines TRBV6-2 or TRBV6-3 with TRBJ1-6; D gene ambiguous. The CDR3 runs 15 residues. Germline V lookup: CDR1 MNHEY, CDR2 SVGEGT. With 5 bases removed from V and 0 bases from J, the gap between germline ends came to 8 bases. The CDR3 spells CASSRDSSYNSPLHF. CDR3 DNA sequence: TGTGCCAGCAGTCGGGATAGCTCCTATAATTCACCCCTCCACTTT.

The chain has TRBV19 and TRBJ2-2, with TRBD2 matching 15 bases. CDR1 is LNHDA and CDR2 is SQIVND in the germline V gene (reference sequence). The CDR3 totals 17 residues. V dropped 3 bases and J dropped 4; count of bases not matched to a gene: 3. CDR3 DNA sequence: TGTGCCAGTAGTATGGGACTAGCGGGGGGAACCACCGGGGAGCTGTTTTTT. It encodes CASSMGLAGGTTGELFF. The full variable domain, completed using reference TRBV19 and TRBJ2-2, is DGGITQSPKYLFRKEGQNVTLSCEQNLNHDAMYWYRQDPGQGLRLIYYSQIVNDFQKGDIAEGYSVSREKKESFPLTVTSAQKNPTAFYLCASSMGLAGGTTGELFFGEGSRLTVL.

This clonotype was observed at least ten times. V is TRBV5-5 and J is TRBJ2-7; TRBD2 is a possible D gene (5 bases). The CDR3 runs to 12 residues. Germline assignment: CDR1 SGHKS and CDR2 YYEKEE (reference sequence). V was shortened by 2 bases and J by 6 bases, with 9 bases between the two germline ends. CDR3 residues: CASSLRGLEQYV. CDR3 bases: TGTGCCAGCAGCTTACGGGGTCTCGAGCAGTACGTC.

This rearrangement joins TRBV7-6 to TRBJ1-6, with 8 bases that match TRBD1. Germline loops: CDR1 SGHVS, CDR2 FNYEAQ. Trimming cost V 5 bases and J 8 bases; bases outside gene matches: 8. The length of the CDR3 is 15 residues. In nucleotides, the CDR3 is TGTGCCAGCAGCCCGAGGACAGGGCAAGATTCACCCCTCCACTTT. Encoded protein: CASSPRTGQDSPLHF.

The chain recombines TRBV7-8 with TRBJ2-1; 7 bases are a match to TRBD1. The CDR3 length is 12 residues. Trimming removed 0 bases from V and 12 bases from J; junction bases left unmatched: 2. Per germline, CDR1 SGHVS and CDR2 FQNEAQ. This CDR3 is CASSLANRGQFF. As DNA, the CDR3 is TGTGCCAGCAGCTTAGCTAACAGGGGGCAGTTCTTC.

This clonotype was found many times. The V gene is TRBV2, the J gene TRBJ2-3; 7 bases fit TRBD1. CDR3 length: 12 amino acids. Per the germline V gene, CDR1 is SNHLY and CDR2 is FYNNEI. Trimming took 6 bases from V and 6 from J; bases not matched to a gene: 3. The CDR3 sequence: CASSVQGDTQYF. The DNA for the CDR3 is TGTGCCAGCAGCGTACAGGGGGATACGCAGTATTTT.

This rearrangement joins TRBV4-1 to TRBJ2-7; D might be TRBD2 (6 bases). CDR1 is MGHRA and CDR2 is YSYEKL in the germline V gene. Trimming removed 4 bases from V and 5 bases from J, with 15 bases in between. The CDR3 extends over 14 amino acids. The CDR3 here is CASSPRKGRNEQYF. The CDR3 DNA reads TGCGCCAGCAGCCCCCGCAAGGGGAGGAACGAGCAGTACTTC.